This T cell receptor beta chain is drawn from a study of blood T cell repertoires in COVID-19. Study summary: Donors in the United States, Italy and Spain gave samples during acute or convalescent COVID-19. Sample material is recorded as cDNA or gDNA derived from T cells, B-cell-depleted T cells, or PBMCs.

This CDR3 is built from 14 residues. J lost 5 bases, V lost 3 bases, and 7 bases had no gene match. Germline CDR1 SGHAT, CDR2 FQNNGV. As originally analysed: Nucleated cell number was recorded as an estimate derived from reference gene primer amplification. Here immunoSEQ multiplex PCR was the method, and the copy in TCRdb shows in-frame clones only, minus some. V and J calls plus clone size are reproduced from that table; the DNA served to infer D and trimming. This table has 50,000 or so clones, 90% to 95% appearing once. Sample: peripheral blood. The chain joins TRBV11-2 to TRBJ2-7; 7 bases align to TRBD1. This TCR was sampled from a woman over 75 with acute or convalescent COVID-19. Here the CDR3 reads CASSLEQGYDEQYF. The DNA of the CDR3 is TGTGCCAGCAGCTTGGAACAGGGGTATGACGAGCAGTACTTC.